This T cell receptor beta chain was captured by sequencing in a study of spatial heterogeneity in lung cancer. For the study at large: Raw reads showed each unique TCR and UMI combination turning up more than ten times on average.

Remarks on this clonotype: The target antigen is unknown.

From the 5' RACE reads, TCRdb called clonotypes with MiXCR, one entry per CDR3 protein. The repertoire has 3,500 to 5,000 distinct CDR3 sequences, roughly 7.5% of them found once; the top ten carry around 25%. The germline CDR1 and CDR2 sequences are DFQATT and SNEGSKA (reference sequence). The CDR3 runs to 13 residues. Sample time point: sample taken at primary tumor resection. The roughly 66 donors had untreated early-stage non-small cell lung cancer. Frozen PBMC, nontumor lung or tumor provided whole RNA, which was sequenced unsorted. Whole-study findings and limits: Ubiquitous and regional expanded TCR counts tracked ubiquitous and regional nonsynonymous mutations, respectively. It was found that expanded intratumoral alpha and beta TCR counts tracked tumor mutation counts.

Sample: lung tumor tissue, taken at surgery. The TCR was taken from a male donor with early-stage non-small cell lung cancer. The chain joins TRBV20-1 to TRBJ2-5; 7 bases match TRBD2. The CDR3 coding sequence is TGCAGCGCCCGACCGGGAGGTCAAGAGACCCAGTACTTC. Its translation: CSARPGGQETQYF.